This T cell receptor beta chain was sequenced during a study of blood T cell repertoires in COVID-19. At the level of the study: Spain, Italy and the United States supplied samples that represented acute and convalescent COVID-19. T cells, B-cell-depleted T cells, or PBMCs provided the cDNA or gDNA that served as material.

Germline V gene sequence: CDR1 LNHNV, CDR2 YYDKDF (reference sequence). This CDR3 spans 15 amino acids. Trimming took 0 bases from V and 5 from J, leaving 13 bases between them. Source study methods: Estimated nucleated cell counts came from reference gene primer amplification. Method: immunoSEQ multiplex PCR; TCRdb's copy keeps in-frame clones and lacks some. Clonal size and the V and J genes are those of that table, whereas D and trimming came from the DNA. The repertoire holds approximately 100,000 clones, with 70% to 85% as singletons. The V and J genes are TRBV15 and TRBJ2-5; D might be TRBD1 (5 bases). The sequenced sample was peripheral blood. This TCR came from a human donor in a cohort sampled during active COVID-19. The CDR3 nucleotides read TGTGCCACCAGCAGAGAGGACAACCCGTGGGAGACCCAGTACTTC. This translates into CATSREDNPWETQYF.